This T cell receptor beta chain was sequenced during a study of shared clonotypes between healthy human individuals. On the study more broadly: Per donor, CD8 memory used one plate, CD8 naive used two, CD4 memory used three and CD4 naive used three.

A remark on this clone: Its specificity is not known. Additional DNA sequences in this sample encode the identical CDR3.

Among the donors, all were Caucasian adults who lived in Nashville, Tennessee. General study findings and limits: It was the non-shared clonotypes that had lower generation probabilities than clonotypes shared by all four donors.

How the authors handled the data: There were no quality scores in the junction-only immunoSEQ sequences, so filtering differed. TCRdb's copy holds only in-frame clones and misses some; the assay was immunoSEQ multiplex PCR. Clone size and V and J calls were adopted from that table, with D and trimming inferred from the DNA. The table lists some 2,000,000 clones, 90% to 95% of them singletons. Sequencing was carried out using naive CD4+ T cells sorted from blood. Subset in this sample: CD45RA+ positively selected. The clonotype comes from a man younger than 30 in good health.

CDR3 loop: CASSRDRNQPQHF. The CDR3, as DNA: TGTGCCAGCAGTCGGGACAGGAATCAGCCCCAGCATTTT. The chain recombines TRBV6-5 with TRBJ1-5; 8 bases are a match to TRBD1. The trim removed 5 bases at V and 4 bases at J, leaving 1 base unmatched. The CDR3 totals 13 residues. Per the germline V gene, CDR1 is MNHEY and CDR2 is SVGAGI.